This TCR beta chain emerged from a study of cytomegalovirus exposure and HLA in healthy donors. Broader study findings: About 87% or about 30% of the time was how often most TCR beta V segments were productive, according to an earlier analysis. Rarity marked most TCR sequences, yet some public TCRs occurred in many donors. In vitro confirmation showed a few CMV-associated chains to be CMV antigen specific. It was 150 to 200 TCR beta chains that were listed as cytomegalovirus-associated.

Only a few counts were recorded for this clone. The antigen remains undetermined. Use of 60 Vbeta and 13 Jbeta primers characterized the PCR. Assay: immunoSEQ multiplex PCR; the TCRdb copy retains only in-frame clones and omits some. The data contain 100,000 or so clones, about 76% of them singletons. V lost 2 bases and J lost 1, with 6 bases in between. This CDR3 has 13 residues. CDR1 is MNHNY, CDR2 SVGAGI, per germline (reference sequence). The chain uses TRBV6-6 and TRBJ2-7; D gene ambiguous. Sequencing used PBMCs. The source of this sequence is a woman in her thirties or forties in good health and CMV-seronegative. CDR3 sequence (DNA): TGTGCCAGCAGTTACGGCCCGTCCTACGAGCAGTACTTC. It specifies CASSYGPSYEQYF.